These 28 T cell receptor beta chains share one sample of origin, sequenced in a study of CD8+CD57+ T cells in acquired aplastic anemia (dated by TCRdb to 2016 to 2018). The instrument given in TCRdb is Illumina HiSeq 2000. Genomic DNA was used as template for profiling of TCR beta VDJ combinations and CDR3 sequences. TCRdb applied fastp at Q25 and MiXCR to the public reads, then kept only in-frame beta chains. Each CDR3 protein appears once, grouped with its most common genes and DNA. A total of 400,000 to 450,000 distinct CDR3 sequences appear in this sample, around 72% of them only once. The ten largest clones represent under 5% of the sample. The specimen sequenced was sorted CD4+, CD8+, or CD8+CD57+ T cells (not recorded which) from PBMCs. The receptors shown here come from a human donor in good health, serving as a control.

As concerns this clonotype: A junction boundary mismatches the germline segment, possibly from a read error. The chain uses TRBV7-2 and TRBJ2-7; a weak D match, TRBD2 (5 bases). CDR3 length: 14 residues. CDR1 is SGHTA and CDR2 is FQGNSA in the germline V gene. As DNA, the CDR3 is TGTGCCAGCAGCCCACGACGAGGGCTAGGGTACGAGCAGTTC. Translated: CASSPRRGLGYEQF. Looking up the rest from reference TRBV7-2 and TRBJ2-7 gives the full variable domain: GAGVSQSPSNKVTEKGKDVELRCDPISGHTALYWYRQSLGQGLEFLIYFQGNSAPDKSGLPSDRFSAERTGGSVSTLTIQRTQQEDSAVYLCASSPRRGLGYEQFGPGTRLTVT.

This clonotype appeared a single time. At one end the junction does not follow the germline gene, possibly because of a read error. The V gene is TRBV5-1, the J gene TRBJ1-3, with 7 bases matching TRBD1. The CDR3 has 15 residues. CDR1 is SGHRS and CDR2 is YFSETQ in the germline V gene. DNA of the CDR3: TGTGCCAGCAGCATAGAGAGACAGGGCGGAAACACCATATATTTT. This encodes CASSIERQGGNTIYF.

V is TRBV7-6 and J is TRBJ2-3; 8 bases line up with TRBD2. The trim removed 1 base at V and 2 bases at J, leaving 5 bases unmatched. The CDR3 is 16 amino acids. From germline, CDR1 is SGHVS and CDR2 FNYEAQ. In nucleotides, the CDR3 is TGTGCCAGCAGCTTAGGACGGGGGGGCCTCACAGATACGCAGTATTTT. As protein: CASSLGRGGLTDTQYF. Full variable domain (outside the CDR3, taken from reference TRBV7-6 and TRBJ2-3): GAGVSQSPRYKVTKRGQDVALRCDPISGHVSLYWYRQALGQGPEFLTYFNYEAQQDKSGLPNDRFSAERPEGSISTLTIQRTEQRDSAMYRCASSLGRGGLTDTQYFGPGTRLTVL.

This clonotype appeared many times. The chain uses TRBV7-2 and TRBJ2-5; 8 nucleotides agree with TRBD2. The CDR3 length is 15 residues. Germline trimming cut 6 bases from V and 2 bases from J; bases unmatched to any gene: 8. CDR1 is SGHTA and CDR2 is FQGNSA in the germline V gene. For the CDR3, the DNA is TGTGCCAGCAGTCGTAGGATAGCGGGGCAAGAGACCCAGTACTTC. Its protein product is CASSRRIAGQETQYF. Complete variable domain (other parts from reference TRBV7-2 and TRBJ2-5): GAGVSQSPSNKVTEKGKDVELRCDPISGHTALYWYRQSLGQGLEFLIYFQGNSAPDKSGLPSDRFSAERTGGSVSTLTIQRTQQEDSAVYLCASSRRIAGQETQYFGPGTRLLVL.

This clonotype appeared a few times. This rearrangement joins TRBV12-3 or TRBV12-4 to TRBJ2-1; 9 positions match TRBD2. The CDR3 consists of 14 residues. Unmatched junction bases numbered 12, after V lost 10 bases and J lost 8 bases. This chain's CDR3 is CATAREGQHDEQFF. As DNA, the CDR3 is TGTGCCACCGCGCGGGAGGGCCAGCATGATGAGCAGTTCTTC.

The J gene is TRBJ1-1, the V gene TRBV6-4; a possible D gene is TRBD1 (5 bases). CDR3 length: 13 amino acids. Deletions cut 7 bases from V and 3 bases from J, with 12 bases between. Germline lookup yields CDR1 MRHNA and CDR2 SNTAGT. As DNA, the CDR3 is TGTGCCAGCAAATCAACAGGATACACTGAAGCTTTCTTT. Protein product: CASKSTGYTEAFF.

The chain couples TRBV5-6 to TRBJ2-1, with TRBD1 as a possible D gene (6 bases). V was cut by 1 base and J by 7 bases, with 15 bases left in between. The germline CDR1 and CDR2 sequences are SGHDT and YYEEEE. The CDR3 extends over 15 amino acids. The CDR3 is CASSLLAGEWNEQFF. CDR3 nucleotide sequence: TGTGCCAGCAGCTTGTTGGCAGGGGAATGGAATGAGCAGTTCTTC.

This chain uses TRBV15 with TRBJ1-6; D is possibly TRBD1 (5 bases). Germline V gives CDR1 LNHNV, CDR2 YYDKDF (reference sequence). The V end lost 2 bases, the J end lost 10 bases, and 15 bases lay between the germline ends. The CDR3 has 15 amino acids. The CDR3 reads CATSRSKGVDSPLHF. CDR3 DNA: TGTGCCACCAGCAGATCCAAAGGGGTGGACTCACCCCTCCACTTT.

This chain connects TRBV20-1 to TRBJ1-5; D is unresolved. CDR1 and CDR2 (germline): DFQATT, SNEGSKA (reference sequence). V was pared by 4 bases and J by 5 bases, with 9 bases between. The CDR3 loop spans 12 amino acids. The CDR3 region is CSATYGDQPQHF. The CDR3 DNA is TGCAGTGCTACGTACGGGGATCAGCCCCAGCATTTT.

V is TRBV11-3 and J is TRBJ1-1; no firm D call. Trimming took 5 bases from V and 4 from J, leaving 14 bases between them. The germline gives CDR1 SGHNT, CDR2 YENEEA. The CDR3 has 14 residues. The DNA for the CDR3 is TGTGCCAGCAGCCCCGACACGCGCACCACTGAAGCTTTCTTT. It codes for CASSPDTRTTEAFF. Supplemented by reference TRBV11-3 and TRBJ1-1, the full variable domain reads EAGVVQSPRYKIIEKKQPVAFWCNPISGHNTLYWYLQNLGQGPELLIRYENEEAVDDSQLPKDRFSAERLKGVDSTLKIQPAELGDSAVYLCASSPDTRTTEAFFGQGTRLTVV.

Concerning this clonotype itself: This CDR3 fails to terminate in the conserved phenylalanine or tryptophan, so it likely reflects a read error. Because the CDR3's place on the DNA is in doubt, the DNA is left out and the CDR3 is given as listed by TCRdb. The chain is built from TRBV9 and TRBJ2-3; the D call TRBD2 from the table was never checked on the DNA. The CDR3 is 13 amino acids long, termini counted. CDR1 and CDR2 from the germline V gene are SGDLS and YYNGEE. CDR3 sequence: CASRTGREGTYFV.

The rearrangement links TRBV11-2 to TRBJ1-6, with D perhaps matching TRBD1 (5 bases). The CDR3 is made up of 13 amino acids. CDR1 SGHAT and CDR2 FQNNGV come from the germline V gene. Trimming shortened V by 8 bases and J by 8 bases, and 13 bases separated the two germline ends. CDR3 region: CASGGGGDSPLHF. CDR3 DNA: TGTGCCAGCGGGGGGGGTGGTGATTCACCCCTCCACTTT. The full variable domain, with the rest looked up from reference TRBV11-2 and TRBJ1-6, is EAGVAQSPRYKIIEKRQSVAFWCNPISGHATLYWYQQILGQGPKLLIQFQNNGVVDDSQLPKDRFSAERLKGVDSTLKIQPAKLEDSAVYLCASGGGGDSPLHFGNGTRLTVT.

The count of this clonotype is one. CDR3 DNA sequence: TGTGCCAGCAGCTTAGGGGGTCGGCTGACCCAGTACTTC. Residues: CASSLGGRLTQYF. This sequence joins TRBV7-2 and TRBJ2-5; D is undetermined. Per the germline V gene, CDR1 is SGHTA and CDR2 is FQGNSA. The length of the CDR3 is 13 residues. The ends were cut back, 1 base at V and 7 bases at J, with 10 bases in the middle.

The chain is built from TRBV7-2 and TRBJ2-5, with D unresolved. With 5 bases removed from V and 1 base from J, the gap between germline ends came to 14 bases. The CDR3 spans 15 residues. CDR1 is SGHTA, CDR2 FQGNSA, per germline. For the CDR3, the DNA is TGTGCCAGCAGCCGCGGACGGATTATCCAAGAGACCCAGTACTTC. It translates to CASSRGRIIQETQYF. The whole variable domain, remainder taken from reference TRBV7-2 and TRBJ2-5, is GAGVSQSPSNKVTEKGKDVELRCDPISGHTALYWYRQSLGQGLEFLIYFQGNSAPDKSGLPSDRFSAERTGGSVSTLTIQRTQQEDSAVYLCASSRGRIIQETQYFGPGTRLLVL.

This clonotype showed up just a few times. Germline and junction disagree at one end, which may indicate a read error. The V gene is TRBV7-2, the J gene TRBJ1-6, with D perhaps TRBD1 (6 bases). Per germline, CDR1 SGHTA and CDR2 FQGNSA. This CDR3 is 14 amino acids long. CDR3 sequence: CASSLARGAYNEQF. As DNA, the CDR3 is TGTGCCAGCAGCTTAGCCCGGGGGGCCTACAATGAGCAGTTT. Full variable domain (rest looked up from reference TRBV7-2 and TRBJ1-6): GAGVSQSPSNKVTEKGKDVELRCDPISGHTALYWYRQSLGQGLEFLIYFQGNSAPDKSGLPSDRFSAERTGGSVSTLTIQRTQQEDSAVYLCASSLARGAYNEQFGNGTRLTVT.

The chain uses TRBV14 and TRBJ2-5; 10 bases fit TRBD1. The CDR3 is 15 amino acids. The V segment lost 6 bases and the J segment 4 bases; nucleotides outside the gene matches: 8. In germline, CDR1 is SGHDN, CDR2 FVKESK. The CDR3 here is CASRATGGWSETQYF. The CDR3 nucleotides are TGTGCCAGCAGGGCGACAGGGGGCTGGTCAGAGACCCAGTACTTC.

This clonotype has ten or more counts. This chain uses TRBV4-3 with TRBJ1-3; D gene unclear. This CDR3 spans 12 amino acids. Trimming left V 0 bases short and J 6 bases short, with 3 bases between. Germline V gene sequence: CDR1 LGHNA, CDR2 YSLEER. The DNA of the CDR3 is TGCGCCAGCAGCCAAGATTCAAACACCATATATTTT. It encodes CASSQDSNTIYF.

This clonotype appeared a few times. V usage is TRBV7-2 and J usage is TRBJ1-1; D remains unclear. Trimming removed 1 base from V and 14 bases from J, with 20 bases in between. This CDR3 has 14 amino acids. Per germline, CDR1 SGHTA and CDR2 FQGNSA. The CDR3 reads CASSLDSDYGYTFF. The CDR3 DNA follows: TGTGCCAGCAGCTTAGATTCGGACTATGGCTACACCTTCTTT.

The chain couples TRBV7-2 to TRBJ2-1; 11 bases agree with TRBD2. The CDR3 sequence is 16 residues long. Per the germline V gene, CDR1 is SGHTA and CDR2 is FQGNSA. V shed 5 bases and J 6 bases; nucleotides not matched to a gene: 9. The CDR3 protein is CASSVEGLAALNEQFF. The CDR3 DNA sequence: TGTGCCAGCAGCGTAGAGGGACTAGCGGCGCTCAATGAGCAGTTCTTC.

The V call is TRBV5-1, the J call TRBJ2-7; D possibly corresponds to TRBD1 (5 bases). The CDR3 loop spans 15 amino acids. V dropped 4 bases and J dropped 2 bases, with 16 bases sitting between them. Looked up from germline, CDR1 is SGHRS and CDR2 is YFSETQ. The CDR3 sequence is CASSPTQGQPYEQYF. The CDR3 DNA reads TGCGCCAGCAGCCCCACGCAGGGCCAGCCCTACGAGCAGTACTTC.

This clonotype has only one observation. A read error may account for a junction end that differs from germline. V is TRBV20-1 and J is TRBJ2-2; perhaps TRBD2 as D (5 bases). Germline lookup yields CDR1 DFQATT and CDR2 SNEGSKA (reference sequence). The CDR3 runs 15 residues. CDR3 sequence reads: CSASPGPTNTGEPFF. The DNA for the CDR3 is TGCAGTGCTAGTCCCGGGCCGACGAACACCGGGGAGCCGTTTTTT.

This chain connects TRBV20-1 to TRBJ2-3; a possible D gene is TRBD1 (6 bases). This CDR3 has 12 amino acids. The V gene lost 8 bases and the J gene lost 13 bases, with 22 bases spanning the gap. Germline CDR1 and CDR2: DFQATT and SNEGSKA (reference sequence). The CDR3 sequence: CSTAPLQGVKYF. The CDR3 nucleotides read TGCAGTACCGCCCCCCTACAGGGTGTCAAGTATTTT.

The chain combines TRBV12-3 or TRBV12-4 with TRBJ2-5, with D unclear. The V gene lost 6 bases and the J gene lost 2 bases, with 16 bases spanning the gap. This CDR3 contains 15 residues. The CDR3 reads CASRGHRAGQETQYF. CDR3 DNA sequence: TGTGCCAGCAGAGGCCATCGGGCAGGACAAGAGACCCAGTACTTC.

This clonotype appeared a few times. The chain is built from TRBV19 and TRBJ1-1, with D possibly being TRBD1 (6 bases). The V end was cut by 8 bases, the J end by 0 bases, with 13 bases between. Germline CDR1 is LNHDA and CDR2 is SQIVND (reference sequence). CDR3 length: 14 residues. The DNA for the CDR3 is TGTGCCAGTTCGGGGGCAAGGATGAACACTGAAGCTTTCTTT. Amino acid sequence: CASSGARMNTEAFF.

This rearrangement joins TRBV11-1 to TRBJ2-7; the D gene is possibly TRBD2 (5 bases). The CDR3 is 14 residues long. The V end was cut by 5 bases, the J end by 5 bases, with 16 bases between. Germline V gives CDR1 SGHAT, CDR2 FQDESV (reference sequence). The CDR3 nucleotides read TGTGCCAGCAGCCTACGAAGGGCGGGTAACGAGCAGTACTTC. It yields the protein CASSLRRAGNEQYF. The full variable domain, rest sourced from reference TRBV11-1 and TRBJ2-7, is EAEVAQSPRYKITEKSQAVAFWCDPISGHATLYWYRQILGQGPELLVQFQDESVVDDSQLPKDRFSAERLKGVDSTLKIQPAELGDSAMYLCASSLRRAGNEQYFGPGTRLTVT.

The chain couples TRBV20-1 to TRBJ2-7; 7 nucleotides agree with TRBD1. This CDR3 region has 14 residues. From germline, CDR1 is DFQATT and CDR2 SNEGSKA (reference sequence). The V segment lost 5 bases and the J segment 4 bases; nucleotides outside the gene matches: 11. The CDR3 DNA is TGCAGTGCTTTGACAGGGCGGCGAGGTTACGAGCAGTACTTC. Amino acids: CSALTGRRGYEQYF.

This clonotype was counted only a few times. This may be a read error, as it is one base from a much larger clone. The CDR3 loop reads CASSRWTSGVQLEQYF. The CDR3 DNA sequence: TGTGCCAGCAGCCGATGGACTAGCGGGGTCCAACTTGAGCAGTACTTC. The chain is built from TRBV12-3 or TRBV12-4 and TRBJ2-5; 12 positions agree with TRBD2. This CDR3 region has 16 residues. Trimming removed 6 bases from V and 11 bases from J; junction bases left unmatched: 16.

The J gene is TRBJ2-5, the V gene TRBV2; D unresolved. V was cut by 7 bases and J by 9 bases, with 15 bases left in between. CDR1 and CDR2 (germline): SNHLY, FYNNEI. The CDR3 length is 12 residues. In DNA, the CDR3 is TGTGCCAGCAACACCCCCCAGTGGGCCCAGTACTTC. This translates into CASNTPQWAQYF.